The following is a T cell receptor beta chain sequence with its context. Antigen unknown. In TCRdb, the reads were re-called with MiXCR into one record per CDR3 protein. The table records about 190,000 distinct CDR3 sequences, 28% of them present only once. With 0 bases clipped from V and 7 bases from J, the junction kept 5 bases outside the gene matches. This CDR3 is built from 14 residues. Germline V gene data show CDR1 as MNHNY and CDR2 as SVGAGI (reference sequence). This sample was included in a study of T cell repertoires in cytomegalovirus infection. Notes on the study in general: Of the TCR beta families, the public ones yielded a cumulative frequency that identified carriers of CMV plus the relevant HLA. Dominating the ex vivo response were HLA-C-restricted CMV-specific TCR beta clonotypes.

The sequencing input was PBMCs. V and J are TRBV6-6 and TRBJ1-2; TRBD1 matches at 7 bases. The TCR sequence derives from a human donor in good health (CMV status not recorded). Some clones in this sample may be carry-over from other donors' samples. This CDR3 reads CASSYSGQLTGYTF. The CDR3 nucleotides read TGTGCCAGCAGTTACTCGGGACAGCTTACTGGCTACACCTTC.